This TCR beta chain is drawn from a study of CD8+ T cells in alopecia areata. Whole-study results and caveats: Clonality in lesional scalp, especially alopecia totalis/universalis, exceeded that of normal scalp.

Regarding this clone: Its target is unknown.

RNA was extracted and reverse transcribed into cDNA as the sequencing template. The table came from immunoSEQ multiplex PCR; TCRdb's copy has only in-frame clones and leaves some out. The sample consists of 140,000 to 150,000 clones, around 50% of them appearing once. The sequences come from CD4+ T cells sorted from blood, collected at week 0. This receptor was identified in a human donor with alopecia areata.

CDR3: CASSPSQSRVRVRGYTF. DNA of the CDR3: TGTGCCAGCAGCCCGTCGCAGTCGAGGGTGAGGGTTCGTGGCTACACCTTC. The chain couples TRBV7-2 to TRBJ1-2; D is unresolved. The germline V gene encodes CDR1 SGHTA and CDR2 FQGNSA. V gave up 5 bases and J gave up 7 bases, with 26 bases separating them. The CDR3 runs to 17 residues.